Listed below are T cell receptor beta chains from one sample, sequenced in a study of T cells expressing NK-cell markers. TCRdb reprocessed the 5' RACE reads and reports one entry per CDR3 protein, with no DNA. Its listing shows about 440,000 distinct CDR3 sequences. The sample was blood T cells: a sorted CD56 or NKG2C T cell subset, CD4+ or CD8+ T cells, or bulk PBMC T cells (not recorded which). Every receptor here comes from a woman aged 18 to 69 in good health. The CDR3 runs from the conserved cysteine through the conserved F or W.

cdr3_length	j_call	v_call	cdr3_aa
18	TRBJ2-2	TRBV4-3	CASSQDSGTGFLTGELFF
12	TRBJ2-7	TRBV12-3/TRBV12-4	CASSPGLYEQYF
15	TRBJ2-3	TRBV4-3	CASSRQLASTDTQYF
17	TRBJ2-1	TRBV5-1	CASSLLISGLAANEQFF
15	TRBJ1-2	TRBV5-6	CASSRTGTGSYGYTF
15	TRBJ2-1	TRBV20-1	CSARLLAGAYNEQFF
16	TRBJ2-1	TRBV12-3/TRBV12-4	CASSPHRTSRVGEQFF
15	TRBJ2-3	TRBV7-2	CASSLTAGGTDTQYF
15	TRBJ2-1	TRBV19	CASSSGTSGRSEQFF
15	TRBJ2-7	TRBV9	CASSVVGRASDEQYF
13	TRBJ1-2	TRBV24-1	CATSDLYGGSYTF
15	TRBJ1-3	TRBV5-1	CASRHTGGDLNTIYF
16	TRBJ2-7	TRBV14	CASSQDVLTGSYEQYF
13	TRBJ2-5	TRBV12-3/TRBV12-4	CASRTGLEETQYF
14	TRBJ2-3	TRBV6-1	CASSKGQGRDTQYF
14	TRBJ1-2	TRBV6-1	CASSDAWQGYGYTF
11	TRBJ1-2	TRBV12-3/TRBV12-4	CASSSVVGYTF
14	TRBJ2-3	TRBV10-3	CAIRAGADSDTQYF
13	TRBJ1-2	TRBV5-8	CASSLVPDYGYTF
15	TRBJ2-3	TRBV30	CAWQTGTASTDTQYF
15	TRBJ2-3	TRBV20-1	CSVVSAGQGTDTQYF
13	TRBJ2-7	TRBV7-2	CASSPTKQVEQYF
16	TRBJ2-4	TRBV15	CATSRDVAPAKNIQYF
16	TRBJ1-5	TRBV28	CASSLPRAGGRQPQHF
13	TRBJ2-5	TRBV7-6	CASSLFGEETQYF
18	TRBJ2-3	TRBV12-3/TRBV12-4	CASSLPTEQGATTDTQYF
14	TRBJ1-5	TRBV20-1	CSASQGLFNQPQHF
12	TRBJ2-7	TRBV29-1	CTPLAGAYEQYF
14	TRBJ1-4	TRBV6-5	CASSYRLDNEKLFF
15	TRBJ1-3	TRBV2	CASIKDRAEGNTIYF
14	TRBJ2-5	TRBV5-1	CASSLLPGRETQYF
15	TRBJ2-5	TRBV20-1	CSARDGRGLEETQYF
14	TRBJ2-2	TRBV7-9	CASSPAVGTGELFF
15	TRBJ2-5	TRBV20-1	CSARDRASGLETQYF
17	TRBJ1-4	TRBV5-1	CASSLAGTGETNEKLFF
16	TRBJ2-7	TRBV5-1	CASSIQAGQLSYEQYF
12	TRBJ2-5	TRBV6-5	CASSYPHGTQYF
17	TRBJ2-6	TRBV2	CASSSRQGFSGANVLTF
13	TRBJ1-1	TRBV20-1	CSARRLGSPEAFF
16	TRBJ2-3	TRBV2	CASSRRGGGTTDTQYF
15	TRBJ2-4	TRBV5-5	CASSKQGSQWDIQYF
16	TRBJ1-1	TRBV4-3	CASSQGTGWEGTEAFF